This entry concerns a single T cell receptor beta chain. The entry originates in a study of blood T cell repertoires in COVID-19. At the level of the study: The United States, Italy and Spain were the sources of the acute and convalescent COVID-19 samples.

Method: immunoSEQ multiplex PCR; TCRdb's copy keeps in-frame clones and lacks some. The repertoire holds 100,000 to 120,000 clones, 75% to 90% seen once, with 13% in the top ten. V shed 5 bases, J shed 0 bases, and the junction held 4 bases outside the gene matches. From germline, CDR1 is MNHEY and CDR2 SVGAGI. The CDR3 has 15 amino acids. The TCR originated in a human donor in a cohort sampled during active COVID-19. This chain links TRBV6-5 with TRBJ1-5, with TRBD1 identical over 7 bases. The sequenced material came from peripheral blood. The CDR3 spells CASSTDRNSNQPQHF. CDR3 nucleotide sequence: TGTGCCAGCAGTACGGACAGGAATAGCAATCAGCCCCAGCATTTT.